This T cell receptor beta chain was documented in a study of T cells in localized non-small cell lung cancer. Study-wide results and limits: Uninvolved adjacent lung showed peak T cell clonality, exceeding tumor. Heterogeneity remains possible because sequencing was limited to only one tumor region. In adjacent lung, a median around 52 of the top 100 tumor clones were found. Among blood samples, higher T cell density accompanied longer overall survival.

A word on this clone: The antigen remains unidentified.

CDR1 is MNHGY, CDR2 SAAAGT, per germline. CDR3 length: 17 amino acids. V was clipped by 5 bases and J by 5 bases, with 21 bases between them. The data were produced by immunoSEQ multiplex PCR, yet TCRdb's version contains in-frame clones alone and is incomplete. The table records fewer than 12,000 clones, around 47% of them present only once. The chain carries TRBV6-8 and TRBJ2-2, with D tentatively TRBD1 (6 bases). This receptor was taken from a woman aged 35 to 75 with stage II squamous cell lung carcinoma. This sample comprised lymph node tissue, obtained before any cancer treatment. CDR3 DNA: TGTGCCAGCAGTCCCCCTGGGTGGGGGCTGAGTACCGGGGAGCTGTTTTTT. Amino acid sequence: CASSPPGWGLSTGELFF.